Below are 15 T cell receptor beta chains sequenced from a single sample in a study of early T cells in non-severe SARS-CoV-2 infection. TCRdb re-derived calls from the 5' RACE reads in MiXCR, one entry per CDR3 protein. The sample has about 46,000 distinct CDR3 sequences; less than 10% are singletons. Sequencing was performed on whole blood, taken at baseline. These receptors all come from an adult who was a healthcare worker with PCR-confirmed SARS-CoV-2 infection or an uninfected control (not recorded which).

The rearrangement joins TRBV9 to TRBJ2-5; D perhaps matches TRBD2 (5 bases). Germline V CDR1 and CDR2: SGDLS, YYNGEE. Between the trimmed V and J ends, which lost 3 bases and 5 bases, there was a span of 17 bases. The CDR3 runs 15 residues. DNA of the CDR3: TGTGCCAGCAGCGCCCGGGGAGTAGGTACGGAGACCCAGTACTTC. The encoded protein is CASSARGVGTETQYF.

This clonotype has only a few counts. CDR3 DNA sequence: TGTGCCAGCAGCAAATATCGACAGAAAAAGTACCAAGAGACCCAGTACTTC. It translates to CASSKYRQKKYQETQYF. J is TRBJ2-5 and V is TRBV21-1; the tabulated D call, TRBD1, remains unverified against the DNA. TRBV21-1 is noted as a pseudogene. This CDR3 spans 17 amino acids.

This clonotype was recorded many times. V gene TRBV2 combines with J gene TRBJ2-3; 8 positions match TRBD2. Germline V gene lookup returns CDR1 SNHLY and CDR2 FYNNEI. The CDR3 has 15 residues. Germline trimming cut 4 bases from V and 0 bases from J; bases unmatched to any gene: 3. The CDR3 DNA reads as TGTGCCAGCAGTGGACTAGCGCAAAGCACAGATACGCAGTATTTT. Translated, it gives CASSGLAQSTDTQYF.

There are a few counts of this clonotype. V usage is TRBV20-1 and J usage is TRBJ2-7, with a tentative D call TRBD2 (7 bases). CDR3 size: 15 residues. Per germline, CDR1 DFQATT and CDR2 SNEGSKA (reference sequence). Deletions cut 6 bases from V and 2 bases from J, with 20 bases between. This CDR3 reads CSAPRGGLEPYEQYF. The DNA of the CDR3 is TGCAGTGCCCCGAGGGGGGGGCTAGAGCCCTACGAGCAGTACTTC.

The genes are TRBV20-1 and TRBJ1-1, with D perhaps TRBD1 (5 bases). CDR1 and CDR2 (germline): DFQATT, SNEGSKA (reference sequence). V lost 6 bases to trimming and J lost 4 bases, with 12 bases between them. This CDR3 has 12 amino acids. CDR3 DNA sequence: TGCAGTGCCCCCGGGGACGGCACTGAAGCTTTCTTT. This translates into CSAPGDGTEAFF.

This clonotype was seen ten or more times. The chain combines TRBV4-3 with TRBJ1-5; D unresolved. The V and J ends lost 0 bases and 6 bases respectively, with 12 bases between them. CDR1 LGHNA and CDR2 YSLEER come from the germline V gene. There are 15 residues in the CDR3. This chain's CDR3 is CASSQDITVGQPQHF. The CDR3 bases are TGCGCCAGCAGCCAAGATATAACGGTCGGTCAGCCCCAGCATTTT.

This clonotype showed up just a few times. The rearrangement joins TRBV5-1 to TRBJ2-5, with D possibly matching TRBD1 (6 bases). The CDR3 extends over 13 amino acids. Per germline, CDR1 SGHRS and CDR2 YFSETQ. V lost 0 bases and J 4 bases, leaving 7 bases between the germline ends. The CDR3 spells CASSLAGVETQYF. The CDR3 coding sequence is TGCGCCAGCAGCTTGGCAGGGGTAGAGACCCAGTACTTC.

This clonotype was observed a few times. The junction and the germline gene differ at one end; a read error may be behind it. This chain uses TRBV29-1 with TRBJ1-2; possible D gene TRBD1, 5 bases. Germline values: CDR1 SQVTM, CDR2 ANQGSEA. CDR3 size: 13 residues. The DNA of the CDR3 is TGCAGCGTTGGAGGGACTTCTAATTATGGCTACACCTTC. As protein: CSVGGTSNYGYTF.

This clonotype turned up a few times. This sequence joins TRBV18 and TRBJ1-1; D possibly corresponds to TRBD1 (6 bases). V was clipped by 8 bases and J by 0 bases, with 19 bases between them. Germline V gene lookup returns CDR1 KGHSH and CDR2 LQKENI. The CDR3 runs 16 residues. The chain's CDR3 is CASRPGGGHMNTEAFF. In DNA form, the CDR3 reads TGTGCCAGCCGTCCGGGGGGGGGCCACATGAACACTGAAGCTTTCTTT.

The rearrangement joins TRBV5-6 to TRBJ2-2; 8 nucleotides match TRBD1. CDR1 and CDR2 (germline): SGHDT, YYEEEE. The CDR3 covers 18 residues. The V and J ends lost 0 bases and 6 bases, in that order; junction bases with no gene match: 13. The CDR3 nucleotides read TGTGCCAGCAGCTTGGCTTTTGGACAGGGAATATTGTCCGGGGAGCTGTTTTTT. It yields the protein CASSLAFGQGILSGELFF. Full variable domain (outside the CDR3, taken from reference TRBV5-6 and TRBJ2-2): DAGVTQSPTHLIKTRGQQVTLRCSPKSGHDTVSWYQQALGQGPQFIFQYYEEEERQRGNFPDRFSGHQFPNYSSELNVNALLLGDSALYLCASSLAFGQGILSGELFFGEGSRLTVL.

This clonotype was detected many times. The chain links TRBV6-6 to TRBJ1-4; D call uncertain. The CDR3 is made up of 13 amino acids. The germline V gene has CDR1 MNHNY and CDR2 SVGAGI (reference sequence). V was pared by 2 bases and J by 5 bases, with 6 bases between. CDR3 amino acids: CASSYGVNEKLFF. The DNA of the CDR3 is TGTGCCAGCAGTTACGGGGTGAATGAAAAACTGTTTTTT.

The rearrangement uses TRBV29-1 and TRBJ2-1; a possible D gene is TRBD2 (6 bases). Germline-derived CDR1 and CDR2 are SQVTM and ANQGSEA. Trimming stripped 7 bases from V and 4 bases from J, with 20 bases between. The CDR3 length is 15 residues. The chain's CDR3 is CSAVVFSRGYNEQFF. CDR3 DNA sequence: TGCAGCGCGGTTGTTTTCTCCCGGGGGTACAATGAGCAGTTCTTC.

This clonotype was picked up many times. This chain connects TRBV12-3 or TRBV12-4 to TRBJ1-5; unclear D gene. The V gene lost 7 bases and the J gene lost 9 bases, with 19 bases spanning the gap. CDR3 length: 14 residues. In DNA, the CDR3 is TGTGCCAGCACTTTCGCCTTCCTTCACGGGCCCCAGCATTTT. Translation gives CASTFAFLHGPQHF.

V is TRBV30 and J is TRBJ2-3, with D perhaps matching TRBD2 (6 bases). The CDR3 is 10 amino acids. The germline V gene has CDR1 GTSNPN and CDR2 SVGIG (reference sequence). CDR3 sequence (DNA): TGTGCTGGGGGGACAGATACGCAGTATTTT. Its translation is CAGGTDTQYF. Full variable domain (missing parts from reference TRBV30 and TRBJ2-3): SQTIHQWPATLVQPVGSPLSLECTVEGTSNPNLYWYRQAAGRGLQLLFYSVGIGQISSEVPQNLSASRPQDRQFILSSKKLLLSDSGFYLCAGGTDTQYFGPGTRLTVL.

This clonotype was observed a handful of times. V gene TRBV5-1 combines with J gene TRBJ2-1; D is perhaps TRBD2 (6 bases). The germline V gene has CDR1 SGHRS and CDR2 YFSETQ. Trimming cost V 8 bases and J 11 bases, with 20 bases left between them. This CDR3 is built from 13 residues. The CDR3 is CASHAGERAKQFF. CDR3 nucleotide sequence: TGCGCCAGTCATGCCGGCGAGCGGGCCAAGCAGTTCTTC.